Each of the 11 T cell receptor beta chains below was sequenced from the same sample in a study of cytomegalovirus exposure and HLA in healthy donors. PCR amplification relied on 60 Vbeta primers (plus 13 Jbeta primers). Sequencing was performed with immunoSEQ multiplex PCR; in TCRdb, only in-frame clones are kept and a portion is missing. The specimen's table records 100,000 to 150,000 clones. The sequenced sample was PBMCs. Receptors were obtained from a man between 18 and 35 years old in good health and CMV-seronegative.

This chain connects TRBV20-1 to TRBJ1-2; D call uncertain. V was trimmed by 5 bases and J by 2 bases, leaving 3 bases between them. The CDR3 covers 10 residues. Germline V gives CDR1 DFQATT, CDR2 SNEGSKA (reference sequence). The CDR3 DNA reads as TGCAGTGCTTCAAACTATGGCTACACCTTC. This translates into CSASNYGYTF.

CDR3 sequence reads: CASSYSGTDYGYTF. The CDR3 DNA follows: TGTGCCAGCAGTTACTCGGGGACAGACTATGGCTACACCTTC. This chain uses TRBV6-5 with TRBJ1-2, with TRBD1 identical over 7 bases. The CDR3 has 14 residues. CDR1 and CDR2 (germline): MNHEY, SVGAGI. Germline trimming cut 0 bases from V and 3 bases from J; bases unmatched to any gene: 1.

The chain is built from TRBV5-1 and TRBJ2-2; D remains unclear. Germline CDR1 is SGHRS and CDR2 is YFSETQ. The ends were cut back, 5 bases at V and 4 bases at J, with 6 bases in the middle. The CDR3 sequence is 12 residues long. DNA for the CDR3: TGCGCCAGCAGACACCCCACCGGGGAGCTGTTTTTT. Its protein is CASRHPTGELFF.

The chain couples TRBV9 to TRBJ2-7, with 7 positions matching TRBD1. CDR1 is SGDLS and CDR2 is YYNGEE in the germline V gene. The CDR3 length is 15 residues. V was pared by 3 bases and J by 6 bases, with 12 bases of the junction left unmatched. The CDR3 is CASSARGSQGSEQYF. Written as DNA, the CDR3 is TGTGCCAGCAGCGCCAGGGGGAGTCAGGGTTCCGAGCAGTACTTC.

The V call is TRBV11-2, the J call TRBJ2-7; D is possibly TRBD1 (6 bases). The V end lost 1 base, the J end lost 6 bases, and 22 bases lay between the germline ends. CDR1 and CDR2 (germline): SGHAT, FQNNGV. CDR3 length: 17 amino acids. CDR3 loop: CASSLAFQGSPTVEQYF. The CDR3 DNA sequence: TGTGCCAGCAGCTTAGCTTTTCAGGGGAGTCCGACAGTCGAGCAGTACTTC.

This rearrangement joins TRBV5-1 to TRBJ2-1; D is perhaps TRBD2 (7 bases). The CDR3 runs to 14 residues. Trimming took 4 bases from V and 3 from J, leaving 11 bases between them. Germline loops: CDR1 SGHRS, CDR2 YFSETQ. The DNA for the CDR3 is TGCGCCAGCAGCGGGGGGGCGAGCTACAATGAGCAGTTCTTC. As protein: CASSGGASYNEQFF.

The chain has TRBV5-6 and TRBJ1-3; D gene uncertain. CDR1 and CDR2 (germline): SGHDT, YYEEEE. V shed 2 bases and J shed 4 bases, with 10 bases lying between them. The CDR3 spans 14 residues. The CDR3 nucleotides read TGTGCCAGCAGCTTAATGGACTGGGGAAACACCATATATTTT. It codes for CASSLMDWGNTIYF.

The rearrangement joins TRBV28 to TRBJ2-5; 9 bases fit TRBD2. The V segment lost 2 bases and the J segment 1 base; nucleotides outside the gene matches: 5. The CDR3 spans 16 residues. CDR1 is MDHEN and CDR2 is SYDVKM in the germline V gene. The CDR3 nucleotides read TGTGCCAGCAGTTTAGAGCTAGCGGGGACCCAAGAGACCCAGTACTTC. Translation gives CASSLELAGTQETQYF.

The rearrangement links TRBV5-1 to TRBJ2-6; D possibly corresponds to TRBD1 (5 bases). The CDR3 consists of 16 residues. Trimming stripped 1 base from V and 0 bases from J, with 8 bases between. In germline, CDR1 is SGHRS, CDR2 YFSETQ. Written as DNA, the CDR3 is TGCGCCAGCAGCTTGCAGGGCGGCTCTGGGGCCAACGTCCTGACTTTC. It is translated as CASSLQGGSGANVLTF. Full variable domain (remainder filled in from reference TRBV5-1 and TRBJ2-6): KAGVTQTPRYLIKTRGQQVTLSCSPISGHRSVSWYQQTPGQGLQFLFEYFSETQRNKGNFPGRFSGRQFSNSRSEMNVSTLELGDSALYLCASSLQGGSGANVLTFGAGSRLTVL.

The rearrangement links TRBV11-2 to TRBJ1-1, with 8 nucleotides matching TRBD1. The CDR3 has 14 residues. Germline CDR1 and CDR2: SGHAT and FQNNGV. The J segment lost 8 bases and the V segment lost 1 base, leaving 6 bases of the junction unmatched. CDR3 residues: CASSLAGGMGEAFF. The CDR3 DNA reads TGTGCCAGCAGCTTAGCAGGGGGCATGGGAGAAGCTTTCTTT.

The genes are TRBV6-5 and TRBJ1-1; a weak D match, TRBD1 (5 bases). Germline V lookup: CDR1 MNHEY, CDR2 SVGAGI. There are 15 residues in the CDR3. The germline V and J ends were trimmed by 1 base and 1 base, with 10 bases remaining between them. The CDR3 DNA reads TGTGCCAGCAGTTACTTTTCAGGGTCGAACACTGAAGCTTTCTTT. Translation: CASSYFSGSNTEAFF.